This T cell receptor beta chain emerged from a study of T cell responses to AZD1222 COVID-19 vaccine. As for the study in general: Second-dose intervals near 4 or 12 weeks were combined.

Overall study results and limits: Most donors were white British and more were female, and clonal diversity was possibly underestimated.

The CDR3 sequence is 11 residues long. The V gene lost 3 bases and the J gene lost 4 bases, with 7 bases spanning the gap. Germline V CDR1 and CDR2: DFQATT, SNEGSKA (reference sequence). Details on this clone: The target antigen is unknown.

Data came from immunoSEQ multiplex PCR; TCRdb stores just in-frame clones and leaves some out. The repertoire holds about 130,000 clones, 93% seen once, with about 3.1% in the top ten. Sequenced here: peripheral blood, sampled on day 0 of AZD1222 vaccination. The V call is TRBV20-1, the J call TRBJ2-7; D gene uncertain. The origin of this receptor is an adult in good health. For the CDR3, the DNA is TGCAGTGCTAGTAGGTTATACGAGCAGTACTTC. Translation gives CSASRLYEQYF.